This TCR beta chain was captured in a study of shared clonotypes between healthy human individuals. This CDR3 region has 14 residues. Germline lookup yields CDR1 SGHVS and CDR2 FNYEAQ. With 4 bases removed from V and 10 bases from J, the gap between germline ends came to 19 bases. Data came from immunoSEQ multiplex PCR; TCRdb stores just in-frame clones and leaves some out. The table shows about 2,500,000 clones, with 85% to 95% occurring only once. Sequenced input: naive CD4+ T cells sorted from blood. The subset is: CD45RA+ positively selected. The receptor was isolated from a man aged 18 to 30 in good health. This chain joins TRBV7-6 and TRBJ1-1; maybe TRBD1 (6 bases). CDR3 in amino acids: CASSSPQGVDAAFF. The CDR3 DNA reads as TGTGCCAGCAGCTCCCCACAGGGTGTGGATGCAGCTTTCTTT. The entire variable domain, with the rest obtained from reference TRBV7-6 and TRBJ1-1, is as follows: GAGVSQSPRYKVTKRGQDVALRCDPISGHVSLYWYRQALGQGPEFLTYFNYEAQQDKSGLPNDRFSAERPEGSISTLTIQRTEQRDSAMYRCASSSPQGVDAAFFGQGTRLTVV.